This is a list of T cell receptor beta chains from one sample in a study of T-cell memory formation after mild COVID-19. Via MiXCR, TCRdb re-called the 5' RACE reads, giving one row per CDR3 protein. The data show about 340,000 distinct CDR3 sequences, with 10% to 15% seen just once and about a fifth held by the top ten. The sequencing input was PBMCs or a T cell subset sorted from them (not recorded which). The source is a man between 18 and 35 years old who had mild COVID-19 (a few samples of this study predate the infection). Cell type and time point are not known. Both conserved end residues are part of each CDR3. A D gene is named only where the DNA matches it firmly. Clone sizes are given selectively: once, few, many, or a class where the clone is expanded.

many,TRBV5-1,TRBD2,16,TRBJ2-3,CASSPAGGHSTDTQYF,TGCGCCAGCAGCCCAGCGGGGGGCCATAGCACAGATACGCAGTATTTT
.,TRBV10-2,.,16,TRBJ2-3,CASSEPGVLGRNTQYF,TGCGCCAGCAGTGAGCCGGGGGTGCTGGGCAGGAATACGCAGTATTTT
.,TRBV6-4,TRBD2,15,TRBJ2-1,CASSVRAGAWNEQFF,TGTGCCAGCAGTGTCAGAGCGGGGGCCTGGAATGAGCAGTTCTTC
.,TRBV5-4,.,13,TRBJ2-7,CASSRVGVYEQYF,TGTGCCAGCAGCCGGGTAGGGGTCTACGAGCAGTACTTC
.,TRBV11-2,.,13,TRBJ2-1,CASSLDPSNEQFF,TGTGCCAGCAGCTTAGATCCGAGTAATGAGCAGTTCTTC
.,TRBV11-2,TRBD2,16,TRBJ2-3,CASSSLAGRGPDTQYF,TGTGCCAGCAGCTCTTTAGCGGGGCGGGGGCCAGATACGCAGTATTTT
once,TRBV28,.,16,TRBJ1-2,CASSLGGSAPAYGYTF,TGTGCCAGCAGTTTAGGGGGGTCGGCACCTGCCTATGGCTACACCTTC
.,TRBV27,TRBD1,14,TRBJ2-7,CASRRTGGSYEQYF,TGTGCCAGCAGGCGGACAGGGGGGAGCTACGAGCAGTACTTC
few,TRBV7-9,TRBD1,14,TRBJ2-3,CASSFGQGSDTQYF,TGTGCCAGCAGCTTTGGACAGGGGTCAGATACGCAGTATTTT
.,TRBV12-3/TRBV12-4,TRBD1,16,TRBJ2-5,CASSLMGQGALETQYF,TGTGCCAGCAGTTTAATGGGACAGGGGGCGCTGGAGACCCAGTACTTC
.,TRBV6-1,.,15,TRBJ1-2,CASSEGLGGAARYTF,TGTGCCAGCAGTGAAGGTTTGGGGGGCGCGGCGCGCTACACCTTC
.,TRBV4-3,TRBD1,17,TRBJ1-6,CASSQGGTGGPNSPLHF,TGCGCCAGCAGCCAAGGAGGGACAGGCGGACCCAATTCACCCCTCCACTTT
.,TRBV6-5,TRBD2,14,TRBJ2-1,CASSIAGGRSEQFF,TGTGCCAGCAGCATAGCGGGGGGGCGGAGTGAGCAGTTCTTC